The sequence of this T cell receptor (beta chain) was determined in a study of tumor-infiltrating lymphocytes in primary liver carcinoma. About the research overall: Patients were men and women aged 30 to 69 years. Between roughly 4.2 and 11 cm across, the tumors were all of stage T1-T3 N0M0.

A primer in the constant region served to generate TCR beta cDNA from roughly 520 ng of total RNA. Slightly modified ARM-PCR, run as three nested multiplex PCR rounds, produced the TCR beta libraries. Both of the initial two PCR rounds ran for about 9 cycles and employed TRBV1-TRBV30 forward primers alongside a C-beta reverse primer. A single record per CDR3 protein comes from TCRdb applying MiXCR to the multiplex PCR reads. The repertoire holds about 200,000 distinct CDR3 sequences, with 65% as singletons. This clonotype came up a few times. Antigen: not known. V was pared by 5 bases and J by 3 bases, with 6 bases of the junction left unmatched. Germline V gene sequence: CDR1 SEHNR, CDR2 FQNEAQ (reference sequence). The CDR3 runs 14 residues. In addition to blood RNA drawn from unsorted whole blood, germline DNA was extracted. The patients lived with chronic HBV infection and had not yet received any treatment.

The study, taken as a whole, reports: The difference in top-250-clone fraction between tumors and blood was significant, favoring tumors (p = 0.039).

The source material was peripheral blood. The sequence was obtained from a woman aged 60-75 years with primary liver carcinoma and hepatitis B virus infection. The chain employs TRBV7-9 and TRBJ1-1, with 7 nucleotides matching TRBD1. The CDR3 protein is CASSEGGGYTEAFF. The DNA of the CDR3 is TGTGCCAGCAGCGAAGGGGGCGGGTACACTGAAGCTTTCTTT.